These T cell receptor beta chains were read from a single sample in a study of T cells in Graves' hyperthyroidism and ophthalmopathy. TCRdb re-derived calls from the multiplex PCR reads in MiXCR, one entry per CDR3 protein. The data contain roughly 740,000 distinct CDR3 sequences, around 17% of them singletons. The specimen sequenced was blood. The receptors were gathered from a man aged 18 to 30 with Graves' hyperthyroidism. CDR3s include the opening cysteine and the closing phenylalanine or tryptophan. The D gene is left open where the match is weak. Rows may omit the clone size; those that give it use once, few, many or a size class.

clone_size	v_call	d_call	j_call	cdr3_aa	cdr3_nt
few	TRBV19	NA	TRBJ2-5	CASSNSLVGQETQYF	TGTGCCAGTAGTAATAGCCTCGTGGGGCAAGAGACCCAGTACTTC
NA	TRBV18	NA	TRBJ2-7	CASSPVEGGEQYF	TGTGCCAGCTCACCAGTAGAGGGCGGGGAGCAGTACTTC
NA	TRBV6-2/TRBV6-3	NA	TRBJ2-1	CASSYPPPHEQFF	TGTGCCAGCAGTTACCCCCCTCCCCATGAGCAGTTCTTC
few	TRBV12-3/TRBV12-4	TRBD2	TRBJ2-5	CASSLTGTLARPDF	TGTGCCAGCAGTCTAACAGGCACACTAGCGCGCCCGGACTTC
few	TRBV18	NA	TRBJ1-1	CASSPKQSTEAFF	TGTGCCAGCTCACCAAAGCAGAGCACTGAAGCTTTCTTT
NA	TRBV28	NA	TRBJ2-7	CASSGRSHEQYF	TGTGCCAGCAGTGGCCGGTCCCACGAGCAGTACTTC
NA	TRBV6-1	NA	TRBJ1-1	CASTPTGPKNTEAFF	TGTGCCAGCACCCCCACCGGGCCAAAGAACACTGAAGCTTTCTTT
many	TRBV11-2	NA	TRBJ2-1	CASSKIGMDFSSYNEQFF	TGTGCCAGCAGCAAAATAGGTATGGACTTCAGCTCCTACAATGAGCAGTTCTTC
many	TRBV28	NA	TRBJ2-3	CASSLTAGSSDTQYF	TGTGCCAGCAGTTTAACGGCAGGGAGCTCAGATACGCAGTATTTT
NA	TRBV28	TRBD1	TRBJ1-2	CASRRQGKNYGYTF	TGTGCCAGCAGAAGACAGGGAAAGAACTATGGCTACACCTTC
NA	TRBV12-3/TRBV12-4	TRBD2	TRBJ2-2	CASSSSGRAIGELFF	TGTGCCAGCAGTTCCAGCGGGAGGGCCATCGGGGAGCTGTTTTTT
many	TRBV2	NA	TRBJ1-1	CASITGTENTEAFF	TGTGCCAGCATCACCGGGACGGAAAACACTGAAGCTTTCTTT
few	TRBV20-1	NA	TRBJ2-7	CSASIKATYEQYF	TGCAGTGCTAGTATCAAGGCCACCTACGAGCAGTACTTC
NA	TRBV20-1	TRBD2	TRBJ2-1	CSARTGGPYEQFF	TGCAGTGCTAGGACGGGAGGGCCGTATGAGCAGTTCTTC
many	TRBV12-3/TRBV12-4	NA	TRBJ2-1	CASSYLSSGNEQFF	TGTGCCAGCAGCTACCTCTCATCGGGGAATGAGCAGTTCTTC
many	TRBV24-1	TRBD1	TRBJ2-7	CATSPGQDYEQYF	TGTGCCACCAGTCCGGGACAGGACTACGAGCAGTACTTC
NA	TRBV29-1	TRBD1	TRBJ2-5	CSVGTGPEETQYF	TGCAGCGTAGGGACAGGCCCCGAAGAGACCCAGTACTTC
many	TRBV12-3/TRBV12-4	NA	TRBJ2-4	CASSFGGAGIQYF	TGTGCCAGCAGTTTTGGGGGAGCGGGCATTCAGTACTTC
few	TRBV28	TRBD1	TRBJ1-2	CASSDRGRDYGYTF	TGTGCCAGCAGTGACAGGGGGCGCGACTATGGCTACACCTTC
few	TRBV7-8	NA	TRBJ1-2	CASSLRERSGYTF	TGTGCCAGCAGCTTGAGGGAACGGAGCGGCTACACCTTC
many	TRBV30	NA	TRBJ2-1	CAWSAHYNEQFF	TGTGCCTGGAGTGCTCACTACAATGAGCAGTTCTTC
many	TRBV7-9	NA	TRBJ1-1	CASSLTGVSAFF	TGTGCCAGCAGCTTAACGGGGGTTTCAGCTTTCTTT